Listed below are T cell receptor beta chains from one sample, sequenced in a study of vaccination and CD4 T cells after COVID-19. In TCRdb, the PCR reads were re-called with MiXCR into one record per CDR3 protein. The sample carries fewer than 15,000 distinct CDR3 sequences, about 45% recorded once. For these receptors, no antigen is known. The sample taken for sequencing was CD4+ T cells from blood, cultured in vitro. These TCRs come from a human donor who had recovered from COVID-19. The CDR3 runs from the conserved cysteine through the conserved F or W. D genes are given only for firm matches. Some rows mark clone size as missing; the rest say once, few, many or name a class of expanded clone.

cdr3_nt: TGTGCCTGGAGTGTTGGTGGGAACCTTCGTGGAAACACCATATATTTT
cdr3_aa: CAWSVGGNLRGNTIYF
clone_size: -
d_call: -
j_call: TRBJ1-3
v_call: TRBV30

cdr3_nt: TGTGCCAGCAGTTCGTCGTGGGTAGGGGGCACAGCTTTCTTT
cdr3_aa: CASSSSWVGGTAFF
clone_size: -
d_call: TRBD1
j_call: TRBJ1-1
v_call: TRBV27

cdr3_nt: TGTGCCAGCAGACTAAAACCCAGGGCCACAGGGGATGGCTACACCTTC
cdr3_aa: CASRLKPRATGDGYTF
clone_size: -
d_call: TRBD1
j_call: TRBJ1-2
v_call: TRBV27

cdr3_nt: TGTGCCAGCAGTTACGTGGGACAGGGGAACGAGCAGTACTTC
cdr3_aa: CASSYVGQGNEQYF
clone_size: -
d_call: TRBD1
j_call: TRBJ2-7
v_call: TRBV6-5

cdr3_nt: TGTGCCACCAGTGAGACTGGGGTGAGGACCCAGTACTTC
cdr3_aa: CATSETGVRTQYF
clone_size: -
d_call: -
j_call: TRBJ2-5
v_call: TRBV24-1

cdr3_nt: TGTGCCAGCAGTTTGGCCGGGCCCAGGGGCGGGGAGCTGTTTTTT
cdr3_aa: CASSLAGPRGGELFF
clone_size: few
d_call: -
j_call: TRBJ2-2
v_call: TRBV12-3/TRBV12-4

cdr3_nt: TGTGCCAGCAGTTTAGAGGCAGGGTTTAACGAGCAGTACTTC
cdr3_aa: CASSLEAGFNEQYF
clone_size: -
d_call: -
j_call: TRBJ2-7
v_call: TRBV12-3/TRBV12-4

cdr3_nt: TGCAGTGCTAGAGATGGCGGGGGTGAAAAACTGTTTTTT
cdr3_aa: CSARDGGGEKLFF
clone_size: -
d_call: -
j_call: TRBJ1-4
v_call: TRBV20-1

cdr3_nt: TGTGCCAGCAGTTACCCCATGACCGGGACAGGGGGCTTGAACACTGAAGCTTTCTTT
cdr3_aa: CASSYPMTGTGGLNTEAFF
clone_size: few
d_call: TRBD1
j_call: TRBJ1-1
v_call: TRBV6-2/TRBV6-3

cdr3_nt: TGCGCCAGCAGCCGAAACAGGGGCCGGCAGTATTTT
cdr3_aa: CASSRNRGRQYF
clone_size: once
d_call: TRBD1
j_call: TRBJ2-3
v_call: TRBV4-3

cdr3_nt: TGTGCCAGCAGTGCCGGGTCAGGGAGCTCTGGGGCCAACGTCCTGACTTTC
cdr3_aa: CASSAGSGSSGANVLTF
clone_size: -
d_call: -
j_call: TRBJ2-6
v_call: TRBV2

cdr3_nt: TGTGCCAGCTCTCAGGGTACTGAAGCTTTCTTT
cdr3_aa: CASSQGTEAFF
clone_size: -
d_call: -
j_call: TRBJ1-1
v_call: TRBV18

cdr3_nt: TGCGCCAGCAGCTATTCACACAGGACGAACACTGAAGCTTTCTTT
cdr3_aa: CASSYSHRTNTEAFF
clone_size: -
d_call: -
j_call: TRBJ1-1
v_call: TRBV5-1

cdr3_nt: TGTGCCAGCTCACCGGCCCAAGAGACCCAGTACTTC
cdr3_aa: CASSPAQETQYF
clone_size: few
d_call: -
j_call: TRBJ2-5
v_call: TRBV18

cdr3_nt: TGTGCCAGCAGCCCCCGGGACAGGTCATTCTCCTACGAGCAGTACTTC
cdr3_aa: CASSPRDRSFSYEQYF
clone_size: -
d_call: TRBD1
j_call: TRBJ2-7
v_call: TRBV28

cdr3_nt: TGTGCCAGCAGCGCCGCGGCAGGGACAGGAGACGGCTACACCTTC
cdr3_aa: CASSAAAGTGDGYTF
clone_size: once
d_call: TRBD1
j_call: TRBJ1-2
v_call: TRBV5-6

cdr3_nt: TGTGCCTGGACAGGGGGATTCAATTCACCCCTCCACTTT
cdr3_aa: CAWTGGFNSPLHF
clone_size: -
d_call: TRBD1
j_call: TRBJ1-6
v_call: TRBV30

cdr3_nt: TGTGCCAGTTCCCAGGCAAGGGGTTCCCTAGGCGAGCAGTACTTC
cdr3_aa: CASSQARGSLGEQYF
clone_size: -
d_call: -
j_call: TRBJ2-7
v_call: TRBV11-2